A single sample is the source of the 12 T cell receptor beta chains below, sequenced in a study of memory CD4+ T cells and cytomegalovirus serostatus. Single viable CD3+CD4+CD8-CD45RO+ cells were sorted as the memory CD4+ T cells. Sequencing used immunoSEQ multiplex PCR; TCRdb keeps in-frame clones, though not all of them. In the table there are tens of thousands of clones, 60% to 80% of which are singletons. Sequencing used memory CD4+ T cells from blood. The receptors shown here come from an adult in good health and CMV-seropositive.

Within the sample, this clone is medium-sized (0.01 to 0.1%). The rearrangement links TRBV5-4 to TRBJ1-5; D unresolved. Between the trimmed V and J ends, which lost 0 bases and 5 bases, there was a span of 9 bases. CDR1 and CDR2 (germline): SGHNT, YYREEE (reference sequence). CDR3 length: 14 amino acids. The CDR3 sequence: CASSLEGEDQPQHF. The CDR3, as DNA: TGTGCCAGCAGCTTGGAGGGTGAGGATCAGCCCCAGCATTTT.

The chain carries TRBV18 and TRBJ1-4, with a weak D call TRBD1 (5 bases). Germline CDR1 reads KGHSH; CDR2 reads LQKENI. The CDR3 is made up of 15 amino acids. V lost 3 bases, J lost 7 bases, and 15 bases lay in between. The CDR3 loop reads CASSPAEGISEKLFF. The CDR3 DNA follows: TGTGCCAGCTCACCGGCGGAGGGGATTAGTGAAAAACTGTTTTTT.

This clone was seen a handful of times. The J gene is TRBJ2-2, the V gene TRBV11-3; no clear D. CDR1 and CDR2 (germline): SGHNT, YENEEA. The CDR3 extends over 13 amino acids. Between the trimmed V and J ends, which lost 5 bases and 5 bases, there was a span of 9 bases. The CDR3 nucleotides read TGTGCCAGCAGCCCCGGTGTGACCGGGGAGCTGTTTTTT. This translates into CASSPGVTGELFF.

This chain uses TRBV20-1 with TRBJ1-2; 7 bases line up with TRBD1. Per germline, CDR1 DFQATT and CDR2 SNEGSKA (reference sequence). CDR3 length equals 10 residues. Here the CDR3 reads CNRGGYGYTF. The CDR3 region has the DNA TGCAACAGGGGCGGCTATGGCTACACCTTC.

V usage is TRBV5-1 and J usage is TRBJ1-3; D gene unclear. CDR3 length equals 13 residues. In germline, CDR1 is SGHRS, CDR2 YFSETQ. V was pared by 0 bases and J by 7 bases, with 8 bases between. CDR3 in DNA: TGCGCCAGCAGCTTGGGTATGGGCAACACCATATATTTT. Its translation: CASSLGMGNTIYF.

The V call is TRBV29-1, the J call TRBJ1-1; 12 bases line up with TRBD1. Germline trimming cut 8 bases from V and 3 bases from J; bases unmatched to any gene: 7. Per germline, CDR1 SQVTM and CDR2 ANQGSEA. This CDR3 comprises 14 residues. The CDR3 sequence is CSTGGQGADTEAFF. CDR3 bases: TGCAGCACCGGGGGACAGGGGGCGGACACTGAAGCTTTCTTT.

The chain links TRBV6-6 to TRBJ1-1; D is uncertain. The CDR3 extends over 13 amino acids. V lost 0 bases to trimming and J lost 5 bases, with 7 bases between them. Looked up from germline, CDR1 is MNHNY and CDR2 is SVGAGI (reference sequence). The CDR3 loop reads CASSYSRGTEAFF. The DNA of the CDR3 is TGTGCCAGCAGTTACTCACGGGGTACTGAAGCTTTCTTT.

V usage is TRBV20-1 and J usage is TRBJ1-2, with a tentative D call TRBD1 (5 bases). The CDR3 consists of 11 residues. Germline V CDR1 and CDR2: DFQATT, SNEGSKA (reference sequence). The CDR3 is CITAGIYGYTF. Written as DNA, the CDR3 is TGCATCACCGCAGGGATCTATGGCTACACCTTC.

This clone has more than one count but fewer than ten. The chain links TRBV4-1 to TRBJ1-6; 8 nucleotides line up with TRBD1. CDR3 length equals 16 residues. Trimming at V came to 4 bases and at J to 7 bases, leaving 9 bases not matched to a gene. Germline-derived CDR1 and CDR2 are MGHRA and YSYEKL. The CDR3 coding sequence is TGCGCCAGCAGCCGAATTCTGGACAGGGAAAATTCACCCCTCCACTTT. It encodes CASSRILDRENSPLHF.

This sequence joins TRBV6-6 and TRBJ2-5, with 8 bases aligning to TRBD2. Germline V gives CDR1 MNHNY, CDR2 SVGAGI (reference sequence). The CDR3 runs to 16 residues. The V segment lost 6 bases and the J segment 3 bases; nucleotides outside the gene matches: 12. The CDR3 coding sequence is TGTGCCAGCAGCCCGCCGGGGGGGCCCCAAGAAGAGACCCAGTACTTC. Residues: CASSPPGGPQEETQYF.

The chain couples TRBV5-4 to TRBJ2-7, with D perhaps TRBD2 (5 bases). V was shortened by 4 bases and J by 4 bases, with 24 bases between the two germline ends. The CDR3 totals 17 residues. Germline V gene data show CDR1 as SGHNT and CDR2 as YYREEE (reference sequence). CDR3 sequence: CASSRSPRGRIGYEQYF. CDR3 DNA sequence: TGTGCCAGCAGCCGGAGCCCCCGGGGTAGGATCGGATACGAGCAGTACTTC.

The V call is TRBV5-4, the J call TRBJ2-7; the D gene is possibly TRBD2 (6 bases). V was pared by 0 bases and J by 0 bases, with 10 bases between. The CDR3 length is 15 residues. Germline V CDR1 and CDR2: SGHNT, YYREEE (reference sequence). The CDR3, as DNA: TGTGCCAGCAGCTTGGTGGCGGGGCCCTCCTACGAGCAGTACTTC. Translated, it gives CASSLVAGPSYEQYF.